This T cell receptor beta chain was recorded in a study of OX40 agonist ivuxolimab in advanced cancers. Across the study: Prior anti-PD-1, anti-PD-L1 or anti-CTLA-4 therapy did not bar entry, and approximately 40% had some.

Assay used: immunoSEQ multiplex PCR; TCRdb lists only in-frame clones, some missing. This table holds tens of thousands of clones, approximately 85% found once. Autoimmune disease history or systemic immunosuppression led to patients being barred. General study findings and limits: Still undetermined is the antigen specificity of the expanded peripheral T cells. Among the lowest peripheral clonal expansion occurred in 0.1-3.0 mg/kg partial responders.

The V gene lost 8 bases and the J gene lost 0 bases, with 15 bases spanning the gap. CDR1 is SSHAT and CDR2 is FNYEAQ in the germline V gene (reference sequence). The CDR3 is 15 amino acids. Points on this clone: Its specificity is unknown.

The chain is built from TRBV7-7 and TRBJ2-3, with D tentatively TRBD1 or TRBD2 (6 bases each). Sample: CD4+ or CD8+ T cells sorted from blood, taken in a trial of the OX40 agonist ivuxolimab. The sequence came from an adult with an advanced solid tumor such as melanoma, head and neck, liver or kidney cancer. The CDR3 DNA reads as TGTGCCAGCGGAAGGGGGACTTCTAGCACAGATACGCAGTATTTT. Translating it yields CASGRGTSSTDTQYF.